This entry lists 31 T cell receptor beta chains sequenced from one sample in a study of blood T cell repertoires in COVID-19 (dated by TCRdb to about 2020). The library was produced with the immunoSEQ multiplex PCR assay. TCRdb took over this immuneACCESS table, retaining in-frame rearrangements with V and J assigned. Such tables are incomplete; in checked studies, under half of the missing clones stem from an unresolved V gene, and the remainder is unexplained. This sample is represented by 150,000 to 180,000 clones; 70% to 90% of them were singletons. The ten largest clones add up to 0.63% of the sample. The sequencing input was peripheral blood. These receptor sequences come from a man between 60 and 75 years old with COVID-19, enrolled during active disease.

This clone turned up a few times. CDR3 in DNA: TGTGCCACCAGTAGAGGGGGTTGGGCACCCTACGAGCAGTACTTC. Protein sequence: CATSRGGWAPYEQYF. V and J are TRBV24-1 and TRBJ2-7; possibly TRBD1 for D (6 bases). Germline-derived CDR1 and CDR2 are KGHDR and SFDVKD. The CDR3 spans 15 residues. V shed 6 bases and J shed 2 bases, with 16 bases lying between them.

The chain has TRBV6-1 and TRBJ2-1; 8 positions match TRBD1. Germline CDR1 reads MNHNS; CDR2 reads SASEGT. Trimming cost V 3 bases and J 9 bases; bases outside gene matches: 7. The length of the CDR3 is 14 residues. The CDR3 nucleotides are TGTGCCAGCAGTGACCGGACAGGGAACGGTGAGCAGTTCTTC. The encoded protein is CASSDRTGNGEQFF.

The gene calls are TRBV11-3 and TRBJ2-1; 7 bases are a match to TRBD2. Losses at the gene ends were 5 bases for V and 7 bases for J; bases not matched to a gene: 20. Germline V gives CDR1 SGHNT, CDR2 YENEEA. The CDR3 totals 18 residues. The CDR3 protein is CASSPGTASGPVGNEQFF. The CDR3 nucleotides read TGTGCCAGCAGCCCAGGTACGGCTAGCGGTCCCGTGGGTAATGAGCAGTTCTTC.

This clone was recorded a few times. This chain joins TRBV5-1 and TRBJ2-1; the D is unclear. The CDR3 contains 17 residues. V was trimmed by 2 bases and J by 3 bases, leaving 18 bases between them. The germline V gene encodes CDR1 SGHRS and CDR2 YFSETQ. The CDR3 nucleotides read TGCGCCAGCAGCTTACGTCCAGCACAGTCAGACTACAATGAGCAGTTCTTC. It specifies CASSLRPAQSDYNEQFF.

This rearrangement joins TRBV6-5 to TRBJ2-7; 9 positions agree with TRBD2. The germline V gene has CDR1 MNHEY and CDR2 SVGAGI. After removal of 6 bases from V and 2 bases from J, the junction contained 8 bases not matched to a gene. There are 15 residues in the CDR3. The CDR3 spells CASSRLAEGTYEQYF. As DNA, the CDR3 is TGTGCCAGCAGCCGACTAGCGGAAGGGACCTACGAGCAGTACTTC.

The chain couples TRBV18 to TRBJ1-2; 8 bases map to TRBD1. The V gene's germline CDR1 is KGHSH and CDR2 LQKENI. CDR3 length: 16 amino acids. V shed 3 bases, J shed 6 bases, and the junction held 12 bases outside the gene matches. CDR3 loop: CASSPQKDREGHGYTF. The CDR3 bases are TGTGCCAGCTCACCCCAAAAGGACAGGGAAGGTCATGGCTACACCTTC.

This clone has just one count. The chain joins TRBV7-2 to TRBJ1-1, with D unclear. The germline gives CDR1 SGHTA, CDR2 FQGNSA. V lost 0 bases, J lost 0 bases, and 8 bases lay in between. The CDR3 loop spans 15 amino acids. The CDR3 loop is CASSLATSMNTEAFF. As DNA, the CDR3 is TGTGCCAGCAGCTTAGCTACCAGTATGAACACTGAAGCTTTCTTT.

The chain employs TRBV28 and TRBJ1-6, with TRBD1 matching over 9 bases. J was trimmed by 10 bases and V by 2 bases; bases with no gene match: 6. Germline V CDR1 and CDR2: MDHEN, SYDVKM. The CDR3 sequence is 15 residues long. The CDR3 bases are TGTGCCAGCAGTTTAGGGGGGACAGGGCAATCACCCCTCCACTTT. Encoded protein: CASSLGGTGQSPLHF.

The V and J genes are TRBV6-2 or TRBV6-3 and TRBJ2-1; 10 bases agree with TRBD2. Germline CDR1 is MNHEY and CDR2 is SVGEGT. This CDR3 is 16 amino acids long. The junction had 8 bases not matched to a gene; V was cut back by 5 bases and J by 4 bases. The CDR3 DNA reads TGTGCCAGCAGTCTAGCGGGGGTAGGAATATACAATGAGCAGTTCTTC. This codes for CASSLAGVGIYNEQFF.

This clone was recorded once. V gene TRBV11-2 combines with J gene TRBJ2-5; TRBD2 matches at 7 bases. Germline CDR1 reads SGHAT; CDR2 reads FQNNGV. V shed 4 bases, J shed 4 bases, and the junction held 12 bases outside the gene matches. The CDR3 consists of 16 residues. CDR3 protein: CASSSPTVGGLETQYF. Written as DNA, the CDR3 is TGTGCCAGCAGCTCACCGACTGTGGGGGGGTTAGAGACCCAGTACTTC.

This sequence joins TRBV19 and TRBJ1-1; 9 nucleotides align to TRBD1. This CDR3 is 15 amino acids long. Trimming took 5 bases from V and 3 from J; bases not matched to a gene: 7. Germline V gives CDR1 LNHDA, CDR2 SQIVND (reference sequence). CDR3 protein: CASSPGQGIHTEAFF. As DNA, the CDR3 is TGTGCCAGTAGTCCAGGACAGGGGATTCACACTGAAGCTTTCTTT.

V usage is TRBV7-6 and J usage is TRBJ1-1; TRBD1 agrees at 7 bases. The germline CDR1 and CDR2 sequences are SGHVS and FNYEAQ. The CDR3 covers 18 residues. Trimming removed 0 bases from V and 0 bases from J; junction bases left unmatched: 10. In nucleotides, the CDR3 is TGTGCCAGCAGCTTAGCGCGGGCAGGGGGTGCCGTGAACACTGAAGCTTTCTTT. This gives the protein CASSLARAGGAVNTEAFF.

This clone was seen a single time. The rearrangement links TRBV19 to TRBJ1-1; 8 nucleotides line up with TRBD1. Germline V gene lookup returns CDR1 LNHDA and CDR2 SQIVND (reference sequence). The CDR3 contains 15 residues. V gave up 8 bases and J gave up 1 base; unmatched junction bases: 9. The CDR3 loop is CASGYTGGRNTEAFF. CDR3 DNA: TGTGCCAGTGGATACACAGGGGGAAGGAACACTGAAGCTTTCTTT.

This clone has a handful of counts. The V gene is TRBV5-6, the J gene TRBJ2-7; D not certain. V was cut by 1 base and J by 2 bases, with 7 bases left in between. Germline CDR1 reads SGHDT; CDR2 reads YYEEEE. The CDR3 has 13 amino acids. The CDR3 region is CASSLYITYEQYF. Written as DNA, the CDR3 is TGTGCCAGCAGCTTGTACATTACCTACGAGCAGTACTTC.

Points on this clone: A read error may produce the germline difference seen at one junction end. The chain has TRBV7-7 and TRBJ2-2; TRBD2 agrees at 8 bases. The CDR3 runs 15 residues. The germline CDR1 and CDR2 sequences are SSHAT and FNYEAQ (reference sequence). The CDR3 loop is CASSPSGLNTGELFF. The CDR3 nucleotides read TGTGCTAGCAGTCCTAGCGGGCTGAACACCGGGGAGCTGTTTTTT.

The gene calls are TRBV11-3 and TRBJ1-2; D not resolved. CDR3 length: 15 residues. From germline, CDR1 is SGHNT and CDR2 YENEEA. Trimming pared 0 bases from V and 8 bases from J, leaving 16 bases between. The CDR3 nucleotides read TGTGCCAGCAGCTTAGAGGCAGGTCGGCTGTACGGCTACACCTTC. Translating gives CASSLEAGRLYGYTF.

The chain uses TRBV5-4 and TRBJ1-5; D might be TRBD1 (5 bases). V shed 7 bases and J shed 2 bases, with 19 bases lying between them. This CDR3 has 16 amino acids. Germline V gene sequence: CDR1 SGHNT, CDR2 YYREEE (reference sequence). Here the CDR3 DNA reads TGTGCCAGCTCTCAGGGCGGGACTGGGGGCAATCAGCCCCAGCATTTT. Its translation is CASSQGGTGGNQPQHF.

This sequence joins TRBV7-2 and TRBJ2-1; 9 bases fit TRBD1. From germline, CDR1 is SGHTA and CDR2 FQGNSA. The CDR3 is 15 amino acids. With V trimmed by 5 bases and J by 5 bases, 7 bases remained unmatched. The CDR3: CASSLLGQGHNEQFF. CDR3 coding DNA: TGTGCCAGCAGCCTATTGGGACAGGGACACAATGAGCAGTTCTTC.

V gene TRBV6-1 combines with J gene TRBJ1-2; D possibly corresponds to TRBD1 (5 bases). The CDR3 length is 14 residues. The V end lost 2 bases, the J end lost 7 bases, and 14 bases lay between the germline ends. Germline CDR1 reads MNHNS; CDR2 reads SASEGT. This chain's CDR3 is CASSEQVGGTGYTF. Here the CDR3 DNA reads TGTGCCAGCAGTGAACAGGTGGGAGGGACTGGCTACACCTTC.

This clone was counted between two and nine times. This rearrangement joins TRBV6-2 or TRBV6-3 to TRBJ1-5; no definite D call. The CDR3 extends over 15 amino acids. V dropped 0 bases and J dropped 6 bases, with 12 bases sitting between them. Germline V lookup: CDR1 MNHEY, CDR2 SVGEGT. CDR3 sequence (DNA): TGTGCCAGCAGTTACTCCGGGAGAAATCGTCAGCCCCAGCATTTT. It is translated as CASSYSGRNRQPQHF.

The rearrangement uses TRBV27 and TRBJ1-1; TRBD1 aligns across 7 bases. Losses at the gene ends were 10 bases for V and 1 base for J; bases not matched to a gene: 12. Germline V gives CDR1 MNHEY, CDR2 SMNVEV (reference sequence). This CDR3 contains 15 residues. This CDR3 reads CATKNAGQTNTEAFF. The CDR3 region has the DNA TGTGCCACCAAGAATGCGGGACAGACGAACACTGAAGCTTTCTTT.

The chain uses TRBV19 and TRBJ1-5; D is uncertain. This CDR3 comprises 14 residues. Germline CDR1 is LNHDA and CDR2 is SQIVND (reference sequence). V was trimmed by 3 bases and J by 0 bases, leaving 6 bases between them. This CDR3 is CASSILSSNQPQHF. CDR3 coding DNA: TGTGCCAGTAGTATTCTATCTAGCAATCAGCCCCAGCATTTT. Based on the CDR3 plus reference TRBV19 and TRBJ1-5, the full variable domain is DGGITQSPKYLFRKEGQNVTLSCEQNLNHDAMYWYRQDPGQGLRLIYYSQIVNDFQKGDIAEGYSVSREKKESFPLTVTSAQKNPTAFYLCASSILSSNQPQHFGDGTRLSIL.

V gene TRBV6-2 or TRBV6-3 combines with J gene TRBJ2-7; D perhaps matches TRBD2 (5 bases). CDR3 length: 16 amino acids. The V end lost 0 bases, the J end lost 1 base, and 13 bases lay between the germline ends. Germline loops: CDR1 MNHEY, CDR2 SVGEGT. The CDR3 bases are TGTGCCAGCAGTTACTCTACTCGTCCGGGGTCCTACGAGCAGTACTTC. This sequence encodes CASSYSTRPGSYEQYF.

The V call is TRBV5-1, the J call TRBJ2-6; D ambiguous. The CDR3 runs 16 residues. The germline V gene encodes CDR1 SGHRS and CDR2 YFSETQ. V dropped 0 bases and J dropped 0 bases, with 7 bases sitting between them. The CDR3 nucleotides read TGCGCCAGCAGCTTGGGACACAGCTCTGGGGCCAACGTCCTGACTTTC. Residues: CASSLGHSSGANVLTF.

The chain has TRBV7-2 and TRBJ1-5, with D hard to call. Germline CDR1 and CDR2: SGHTA and FQGNSA. V was pared by 5 bases and J by 9 bases, with 20 bases between. The CDR3 length is 15 residues. The CDR3 DNA follows: TGTGCCAGCAGCCATCTGTGGACGGCGGGATCGCCCCAGCATTTT. Translated, it gives CASSHLWTAGSPQHF.

As regards this clone: At one end, the junction sequence differs from germline, possibly due to a read error. The chain employs TRBV2 and TRBJ2-7; D is unclear. The germline CDR1 and CDR2 sequences are SNHLY and FYNNEI. The length of the CDR3 is 11 residues. CDR3: CASSYSFEQYF. In nucleotides, the CDR3 is TGTGCCAGCAGCTACTCCTTCGAGCAGTACTTC. Drawing the rest from reference TRBV2 and TRBJ2-7, the complete variable domain is EPEVTQTPSHQVTQMGQEVILRCVPISNHLYFYWYRQILGQKVEFLVSFYNNEISEKSEIFDDQFSVERPDGSNFTLKIRSTKLEDSAMYFCASSYSFEQYFGPGTRLTVT.

A word on this clone: The sample carries other DNA sequences with the same CDR3. The chain uses TRBV6-5 and TRBJ1-1; weak D call: TRBD1 (5 bases). This CDR3 region has 13 residues. Germline V gives CDR1 MNHEY, CDR2 SVGAGI. Trimming cost V 6 bases and J 0 bases, with 8 bases left between them. CDR3: CASRVTVNTEAFF. The DNA for the CDR3 is TGTGCCAGCAGAGTGACAGTGAACACTGAAGCTTTCTTT.

The chain carries TRBV7-2 and TRBJ2-5; maybe TRBD2 (5 bases). Looked up from germline, CDR1 is SGHTA and CDR2 is FQGNSA. With 5 bases removed from V and 5 bases from J, the gap between germline ends came to 18 bases. There are 15 residues in the CDR3. CDR3 nucleotides: TGTGCCAGCAGCCCCTCTTCGGGGTCCTTCGAGACCCAGTACTTC. This translates into CASSPSSGSFETQYF.

The chain uses TRBV19 and TRBJ2-5; D perhaps matches TRBD2 (6 bases). The CDR3 length is 15 residues. Germline V gene sequence: CDR1 LNHDA, CDR2 SQIVND (reference sequence). V was pared by 4 bases and J by 5 bases, with 17 bases between. The CDR3 sequence is CASSTQPGTWETQYF. Written as DNA, the CDR3 is TGTGCCAGTAGTACCCAACCAGGGACTTGGGAGACCCAGTACTTC.

The chain joins TRBV5-6 to TRBJ2-4, with 13 bases identical to TRBD2. This CDR3 is built from 19 residues. V lost 4 bases and J lost 1; bases outside the gene matches: 11. CDR1 is SGHDT and CDR2 is YYEEEE in the germline V gene. As DNA, the CDR3 is TGTGCCAGCAGCCTGGGACTAGCGGGACCGATAGTTGCCAAAAACATTCAGTACTTC. Translating it yields CASSLGLAGPIVAKNIQYF.

The count of this clone is one. This chain joins TRBV3-1 (or the pseudogene TRBV3-2) and TRBJ1-1; no firm D call. The CDR3 has 12 residues. The V end lost 2 bases, the J end lost 5 bases, and 6 bases lay between the germline ends. CDR1 LGHDT and CDR2 YNNKEL come from the germline V gene (reference sequence). DNA of the CDR3: TGTGCCAGCAGCCAACCCAGTACTGAAGCTTTCTTT. This sequence encodes CASSQPSTEAFF.